Described below is a single TCR beta chain sequence and its context. V was pared by 4 bases and J by 6 bases, with 7 bases of the junction left unmatched. CDR3 size: 15 residues. Germline CDR1 SGHVS, CDR2 FQNEAQ. Sorting of unstimulated PBMCs yielded separate CD3+CD4+ and CD3+CD8+ fractions. These data come from a study of T cell clones after liver transplantation. Study at large: As an antigen-independent comparator, third-party-reactive TCRbeta sequences came from pre-transplant mixed lymphocyte reactions.

Some clones are missing from TCRdb's copy, which holds only in-frame ones; the method was immunoSEQ multiplex PCR. The sample has roughly 120,000 clones, just over 90% seen once. V and J are TRBV7-8 and TRBJ2-1; TRBD1 aligns across 9 bases. This sample comprised CD4+ T cells from blood, obtained 12 months after liver transplant. This receptor was identified in a human patient who received a liver transplant. Some T cells may be supplied by the graft donor. CDR3 nucleotides: TGTGCCAGCAGCTCCGGGGACAGGGCGGTCAATGAGCAGTTCTTC. Amino acids: CASSSGDRAVNEQFF.